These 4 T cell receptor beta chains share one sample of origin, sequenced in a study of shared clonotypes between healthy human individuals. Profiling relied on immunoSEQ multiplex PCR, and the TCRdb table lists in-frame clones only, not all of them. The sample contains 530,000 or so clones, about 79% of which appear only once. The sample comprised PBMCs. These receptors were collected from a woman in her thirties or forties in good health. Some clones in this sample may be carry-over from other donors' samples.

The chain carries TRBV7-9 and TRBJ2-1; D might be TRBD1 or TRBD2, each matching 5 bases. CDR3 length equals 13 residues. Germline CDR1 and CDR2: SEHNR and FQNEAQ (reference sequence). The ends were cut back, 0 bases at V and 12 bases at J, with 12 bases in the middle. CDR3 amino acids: CASSLAGTARQFF. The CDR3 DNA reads TGTGCCAGCAGCTTAGCGGGGACGGCCCGGCAGTTCTTC.

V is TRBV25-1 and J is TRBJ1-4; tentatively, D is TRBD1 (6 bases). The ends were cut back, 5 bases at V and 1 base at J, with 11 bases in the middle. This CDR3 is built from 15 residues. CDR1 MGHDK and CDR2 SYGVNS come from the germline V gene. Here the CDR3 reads CASSKQGLTNEKLFF. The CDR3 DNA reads TGTGCCAGCAGTAAGCAGGGGTTAACTAATGAAAAACTGTTTTTT.

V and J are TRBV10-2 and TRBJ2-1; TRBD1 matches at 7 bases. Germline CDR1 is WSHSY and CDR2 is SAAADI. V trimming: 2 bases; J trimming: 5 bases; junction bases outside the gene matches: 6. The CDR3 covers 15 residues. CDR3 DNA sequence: TGCGCCAGCAGTGAGCTGTACGGGACAGACAATGAGCAGTTCTTC. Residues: CASSELYGTDNEQFF.

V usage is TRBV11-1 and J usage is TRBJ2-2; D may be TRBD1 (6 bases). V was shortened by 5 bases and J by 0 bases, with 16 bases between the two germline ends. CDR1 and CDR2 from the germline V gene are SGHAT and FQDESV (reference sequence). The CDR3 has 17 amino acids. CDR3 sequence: CASSRFQGIANTGELFF. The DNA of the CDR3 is TGTGCCAGCAGCCGTTTCCAGGGGATCGCGAACACCGGGGAGCTGTTTTTT.